These 11 T cell receptor beta chains were sequenced from one sample in a study of T cell responses to AZD1222 COVID-19 vaccine. The data were produced by immunoSEQ multiplex PCR, yet TCRdb's version contains in-frame clones alone and is incomplete. The data contain 120,000 to 150,000 clones, approximately 90% of them singletons. Source: peripheral blood, taken on day 0 of AZD1222 vaccination. Receptor source: an adult in good health.

Here the CDR3 reads CASSGKGRAGGPSTGELFF. CDR3 nucleotide sequence: TGTGCCAGCAGCGGAAAGGGGCGAGCGGGAGGGCCGAGCACCGGGGAGCTGTTTTTT. This chain joins TRBV3-1 (or the pseudogene TRBV3-2) and TRBJ2-2, with 10 bases lining up with TRBD2. The CDR3 totals 19 residues. After removal of 5 bases from V and 4 bases from J, the junction contained 16 bases not matched to a gene. Germline assignment: CDR1 LGHDT and CDR2 YNNKEL (reference sequence).

The chain is built from TRBV6-5 and TRBJ1-1, with 7 positions matching TRBD1. CDR1 MNHEY and CDR2 SVGAGI come from the germline V gene. The CDR3 has 12 amino acids. V shed 6 bases and J 10 bases; nucleotides not matched to a gene: 8. CDR3 nucleotide sequence: TGTGCCAGCAGCCAGGGACAGACAGGAGCTTTCTTT. As protein: CASSQGQTGAFF.

V and J are TRBV18 and TRBJ1-2, with 10 bases aligning to TRBD1. The CDR3 loop spans 17 amino acids. Germline V gene data show CDR1 as KGHSH and CDR2 as LQKENI. The J segment lost 2 bases and the V segment lost 3 bases, leaving 9 bases of the junction unmatched. CDR3 region: CASSPSSTGGSNYGYTF. CDR3 nucleotides: TGTGCCAGCTCACCCTCCTCGACAGGGGGCAGCAACTATGGCTACACCTTC.

The chain uses TRBV3-1 (or the pseudogene TRBV3-2) and TRBJ2-7; the match to TRBD2 covers 9 bases. Trimming took 4 bases from V and 6 from J; bases not matched to a gene: 10. Germline V gene data show CDR1 as LGHDT and CDR2 as YNNKEL (reference sequence). This CDR3 has 15 amino acids. The CDR3, as DNA: TGTGCCAGCAGCCGCGAAACGAGCGGGAGGCCCGAGCAGTACTTC. This sequence encodes CASSRETSGRPEQYF.

The genes are TRBV9 and TRBJ1-4; D perhaps matches TRBD1 (5 bases). V gave up 0 bases and J gave up 0 bases, with 9 bases separating them. This CDR3 is 16 amino acids long. Germline CDR1 and CDR2: SGDLS and YYNGEE. DNA of the CDR3: TGTGCCAGCAGCGTAGGATCGACAGCAACTAATGAAAAACTGTTTTTT. The encoded protein is CASSVGSTATNEKLFF.

This chain connects TRBV9 to TRBJ2-1, with TRBD2 matching 7 bases. CDR1 SGDLS and CDR2 YYNGEE come from the germline V gene. This CDR3 region has 16 residues. V was pared by 2 bases and J by 1 base, with 6 bases of the junction left unmatched. The CDR3 DNA is TGTGCCAGCAGCGTTGGCGGGAGTGATTCCTACAATGAGCAGTTCTTC. Amino acids: CASSVGGSDSYNEQFF.

This chain connects TRBV6-2 or TRBV6-3 to TRBJ2-2; a weak D match, TRBD1 (5 bases). Germline-derived CDR1 and CDR2 are MNHEY and SVGEGT. CDR3 length: 14 residues. Trimming shortened V by 6 bases and J by 1 base, and 9 bases separated the two germline ends. For the CDR3, the DNA is TGTGCCAGCAGCCAAACAGGGAACACCGGGGAGCTGTTTTTT. This codes for CASSQTGNTGELFF.

V usage is TRBV9 and J usage is TRBJ2-7; tentative D call: TRBD1 (6 bases). This CDR3 is built from 14 residues. CDR1 and CDR2 (germline): SGDLS, YYNGEE. Trimming stripped 1 base from V and 3 bases from J, with 11 bases between. The CDR3 loop reads CASSVRGSDYEQYF. For the CDR3, the DNA is TGTGCCAGCAGCGTAAGGGGGAGTGACTACGAGCAGTACTTC.

The rearrangement links TRBV27 to TRBJ2-7, with TRBD2 identical over 10 bases. The germline V gene encodes CDR1 MNHEY and CDR2 SMNVEV (reference sequence). The CDR3 contains 14 residues. V lost 5 bases and J lost 4; bases outside the gene matches: 5. For the CDR3, the DNA is TGTGCCAGCAGTCCGATGGGACTAGCGTACGAGCAGTACTTC. Translated: CASSPMGLAYEQYF.

The V and J genes are TRBV20-1 and TRBJ2-7; 9 nucleotides match TRBD2. Looked up from germline, CDR1 is DFQATT and CDR2 is SNEGSKA (reference sequence). This CDR3 spans 16 amino acids. V shed 4 bases and J 0 bases; nucleotides not matched to a gene: 10. CDR3 sequence: CSANDPFSGSSYEQYF. The DNA for the CDR3 is TGCAGTGCTAATGACCCATTTAGCGGGAGCTCCTACGAGCAGTACTTC.

The J gene is TRBJ2-7, the V gene TRBV12-2. TRBV12-2 is annotated as a pseudogene. The CDR3 extends over 16 amino acids. Here the CDR3 DNA reads TGTGCAAGTCGCTTAGTTCAAAGGGTGGGAAAAGGGGAGCAGTACTTC. Translated: CASRLVQRVGKGEQYF.